The rows below give T cell receptor beta chains drawn from one sample of a study of CD8 T cells in Susac syndrome. TCRdb recomputed calls from the immunoSEQ multiplex PCR reads with MiXCR, one row per CDR3 protein. This table has roughly 200,000 distinct CDR3 sequences, 85% to 95% appearing once. Material for sequencing was CD4+ T cells from PBMCs. Receptors were obtained from a human donor with multiple sclerosis. The CDR3 runs from the conserved cysteine through the conserved F or W. Each record gives: CDR3 protein, CDR3 DNA, clone size, D gene, V gene, J gene. The D gene is left open where the match is weak. The size entry is marked missing in some rows and otherwise reads once, few, many or a size class.

cdr3_aa: CASSSYRVREAFF
cdr3_nt: TGTGCCAGCAGTTCCTACAGGGTCAGGGAAGCTTTCTTT
clone_size: .
d_call: .
v_call: TRBV28
j_call: TRBJ1-1

cdr3_aa: CSATRPDYSNQPQHF
cdr3_nt: TGCAGTGCTACCCGACCCGACTATAGCAATCAGCCCCAGCATTTT
clone_size: once
d_call: .
v_call: TRBV20-1
j_call: TRBJ1-5

cdr3_aa: CASSLVTGGGQPQHF
cdr3_nt: TGCGCCAGCAGCTTGGTTACAGGGGGAGGACAGCCCCAGCATTTT
clone_size: .
d_call: TRBD1
v_call: TRBV5-1
j_call: TRBJ1-5

cdr3_aa: CASSPDSHNEQFF
cdr3_nt: TGTGCCAGCAGTCCAGATTCCCACAATGAGCAGTTCTTC
clone_size: once
d_call: .
v_call: TRBV27
j_call: TRBJ2-1

cdr3_aa: CASSQGWGIADTQYF
cdr3_nt: TGTGCCAGCAGCCAGGGGTGGGGGATTGCAGATACGCAGTATTTT
clone_size: .
d_call: .
v_call: TRBV2
j_call: TRBJ2-3

cdr3_aa: CASSPDTVYEQYF
cdr3_nt: TGTGCCAGCTCACCGGACACGGTCTACGAGCAGTACTTC
clone_size: .
d_call: .
v_call: TRBV18
j_call: TRBJ2-7

cdr3_aa: CASSDRDRGYEQYF
cdr3_nt: TGTGCCAGCAGTGACAGGGATCGGGGCTACGAGCAGTACTTC
clone_size: .
d_call: .
v_call: TRBV25-1
j_call: TRBJ2-7

cdr3_aa: CSAREAGAGEKLFF
cdr3_nt: TGCAGTGCTAGAGAAGCGGGGGCCGGGGAAAAACTGTTTTTT
clone_size: .
d_call: .
v_call: TRBV20-1
j_call: TRBJ1-4

cdr3_aa: CASSSQGGNEKLFF
cdr3_nt: TGTGCCAGCAGCTCCCAGGGGGGGAATGAAAAACTGTTTTTT
clone_size: .
d_call: TRBD1
v_call: TRBV27
j_call: TRBJ1-4

cdr3_aa: CSVHTVDTQYF
cdr3_nt: TGCAGCGTTCACACAGTTGATACGCAGTATTTT
clone_size: .
d_call: .
v_call: TRBV29-1
j_call: TRBJ2-3

cdr3_aa: CASSQEPDQPQHF
cdr3_nt: TGTGCCAGCAGCCAAGAGCCGGATCAGCCCCAGCATTTT
clone_size: once
d_call: .
v_call: TRBV4-2
j_call: TRBJ1-5

cdr3_aa: CASSRDVYEQYF
cdr3_nt: TGTGCCAGCAGCAGGGACGTCTACGAGCAGTACTTC
clone_size: .
d_call: .
v_call: TRBV2
j_call: TRBJ2-7

cdr3_aa: CASSLDGVRNQPQHF
cdr3_nt: TGCGCCAGCAGCTTGGACGGGGTACGCAATCAGCCCCAGCATTTT
clone_size: .
d_call: .
v_call: TRBV5-1
j_call: TRBJ1-5

cdr3_aa: CSASSGQDEKLFF
cdr3_nt: TGCAGTGCTAGTTCCGGGCAGGATGAAAAACTGTTTTTT
clone_size: .
d_call: .
v_call: TRBV20-1
j_call: TRBJ1-4

cdr3_aa: CSASWSQSSYEQYF
cdr3_nt: TGCAGTGCTAGTTGGAGCCAGAGCTCCTACGAGCAGTACTTC
clone_size: .
d_call: .
v_call: TRBV20-1
j_call: TRBJ2-7

cdr3_aa: CAIRAPIGGSEAEAFF
cdr3_nt: TGTGCCATCAGAGCTCCCATCGGGGGAAGCGAGGCTGAAGCTTTCTTT
clone_size: .
d_call: .
v_call: TRBV10-3
j_call: TRBJ1-1

cdr3_aa: CASSWNTGTGPNQPQHF
cdr3_nt: TGTGCCAGCAGTTGGAACACCGGGACAGGGCCCAATCAGCCCCAGCATTTT
clone_size: .
d_call: TRBD1
v_call: TRBV12-3/TRBV12-4
j_call: TRBJ1-5

cdr3_aa: CASSPYRVTITEAFF
cdr3_nt: TGTGCCAGCAGCCCTTACAGGGTTACGATCACTGAAGCTTTCTTT
clone_size: .
d_call: .
v_call: TRBV3-1
j_call: TRBJ1-1

cdr3_aa: CSARVGVQETQYF
cdr3_nt: TGCAGTGCTAGGGTAGGGGTACAAGAGACCCAGTACTTC
clone_size: .
d_call: .
v_call: TRBV20-1
j_call: TRBJ2-5

cdr3_aa: CASRKTSGETQYF
cdr3_nt: TGCGCCAGCCGTAAAACTAGCGGGGAGACCCAGTACTTC
clone_size: .
d_call: TRBD2
v_call: TRBV5-1
j_call: TRBJ2-5

cdr3_aa: CASSTRGQGWTEAFF
cdr3_nt: TGTGCCAGCAGCACCCGCGGGCAGGGCTGGACTGAAGCTTTCTTT
clone_size: .
d_call: .
v_call: TRBV7-9
j_call: TRBJ1-1

cdr3_aa: CASSLDKTYGYTF
cdr3_nt: TGTGCCAGCAGCTTAGACAAGACTTATGGCTACACCTTC
clone_size: .
d_call: .
v_call: TRBV7-9
j_call: TRBJ1-2

cdr3_aa: CATHSGGTDTQYF
cdr3_nt: TGTGCCACCCATAGCGGGGGCACAGATACGCAGTATTTT
clone_size: once
d_call: TRBD2
v_call: TRBV6-5
j_call: TRBJ2-3

cdr3_aa: CSVGDRLNTEAFF
cdr3_nt: TGCAGCGTTGGGGACAGACTGAACACTGAAGCTTTCTTT
clone_size: .
d_call: TRBD1
v_call: TRBV29-1
j_call: TRBJ1-1

cdr3_aa: CASSPRGAEKLFF
cdr3_nt: TGTGCCAGCAGCCCCCGAGGGGCGGAAAAACTGTTTTTT
clone_size: .
d_call: .
v_call: TRBV12-3/TRBV12-4
j_call: TRBJ1-4

cdr3_aa: CSARPQDARDYGYTF
cdr3_nt: TGCAGTGCTAGACCACAGGACGCCCGTGACTATGGCTACACCTTC
clone_size: .
d_call: .
v_call: TRBV20-1
j_call: TRBJ1-2

cdr3_aa: CSARPIRDTYNEQFF
cdr3_nt: TGCAGTGCTAGACCGATCCGGGACACGTACAATGAGCAGTTCTTC
clone_size: .
d_call: .
v_call: TRBV20-1
j_call: TRBJ2-1

cdr3_aa: CASSQWTGDTIYF
cdr3_nt: TGTGCCAGCAGCCAGTGGACAGGGGACACCATATATTTT
clone_size: .
d_call: TRBD1
v_call: TRBV3-1
j_call: TRBJ1-3

cdr3_aa: CASSLADRGWDGYTF
cdr3_nt: TGTGCCAGCAGCTTGGCCGACAGGGGGTGGGATGGCTACACCTTC
clone_size: .
d_call: TRBD1
v_call: TRBV27
j_call: TRBJ1-2

cdr3_aa: CSAQPGVPGETQYF
cdr3_nt: TGCAGTGCTCAACCGGGGGTGCCTGGGGAGACCCAGTACTTC
clone_size: .
d_call: .
v_call: TRBV20-1
j_call: TRBJ2-5

cdr3_aa: CASQGTNEKLFF
cdr3_nt: TGTGCCAGCCAGGGAACTAATGAAAAACTGTTTTTT
clone_size: .
d_call: .
v_call: TRBV2
j_call: TRBJ1-4

cdr3_aa: CASSVGGQETQYF
cdr3_nt: TGTGCCAGCAGTGTTGGGGGCCAAGAGACCCAGTACTTC
clone_size: .
d_call: .
v_call: TRBV25-1
j_call: TRBJ2-5

cdr3_aa: CASSPPYLEAAQYF
cdr3_nt: TGTGCCAGCAGTCCCCCCTATCTCGAGGCGGCGCAGTATTTT
clone_size: .
d_call: .
v_call: TRBV12-3/TRBV12-4
j_call: TRBJ2-3

cdr3_aa: CASSQDNGGRGYTF
cdr3_nt: TGTGCCAGCAGCCAAGACAACGGTGGGCGTGGCTACACCTTC
clone_size: .
d_call: .
v_call: TRBV3-1
j_call: TRBJ1-2